One and the same sample provided the 27 T cell receptor beta chains below, sequenced in a study of blood T cell repertoires in COVID-19. TCRdb's copy holds only in-frame clones and misses some; the assay was immunoSEQ multiplex PCR. The table shows a few hundred thousand clones, with 84% occurring only once. Sequencing was done on a sample of peripheral blood. The receptors come from a woman aged 25-40 years who had recovered from COVID-19.

The V gene is TRBV27, the J gene TRBJ2-7; 8 bases fit TRBD1. J gave up 2 bases and V 10 bases, and 7 bases lay outside the gene matches. Germline V gene sequence: CDR1 MNHEY, CDR2 SMNVEV (reference sequence). The CDR3 has 13 amino acids. As DNA, the CDR3 is TGTGCCACCGGAGGACAGGGAACCTACGAGCAGTACTTC. Translated: CATGGQGTYEQYF.

The V and J genes are TRBV5-8 and TRBJ2-7, with 12 bases fitting TRBD2. CDR3 length: 15 residues. The germline gives CDR1 SGHTS, CDR2 YDEGEE. The V segment lost 5 bases and the J segment 4 bases; nucleotides outside the gene matches: 7. CDR3 residues: CASSSSGRGIYEQYF. The CDR3 DNA follows: TGTGCCAGCAGTTCTAGCGGGAGGGGCATTTACGAGCAGTACTTC. Full variable domain (outside the CDR3, taken from reference TRBV5-8 and TRBJ2-7): EAGVTQSPTHLIKTRGQQATLRCSPISGHTSVYWYQQALGLGLQFLLWYDEGEERNRGNFPPRFSGRQFPNYSSELNVNALELEDSALYLCASSSSGRGIYEQYFGPGTRLTVT.

The DNA of the CDR3 is TGCGCCAGCAGCTCGTCCGGGACAGGGGAGAGCGAGCAGTACTTC. Amino acids: CASSSSGTGESEQYF. The rearrangement joins TRBV5-1 to TRBJ2-7, with 10 bases aligning to TRBD1. Germline values: CDR1 SGHRS, CDR2 YFSETQ. This CDR3 has 15 residues. J lost 6 bases, V lost 3 bases, and 9 bases had no gene match.

This chain links TRBV5-1 with TRBJ2-5; 9 bases fit TRBD2. Losses at the gene ends were 4 bases for V and 4 bases for J; bases not matched to a gene: 8. There are 15 residues in the CDR3. Looked up from germline, CDR1 is SGHRS and CDR2 is YFSETQ. As DNA, the CDR3 is TGCGCCAGCAGCCCCGCCGGGACTAGCCCAGAGACCCAGTACTTC. Protein product: CASSPAGTSPETQYF.

CDR3 sequence (DNA): TGTGCCAGCTCACCAGGGAGTGCCACAGATACGCAGTATTTT. Amino acid sequence: CASSPGSATDTQYF. The genes are TRBV18 and TRBJ2-3, with D possibly TRBD2 on 5 matching bases. This CDR3 contains 14 residues. Trimming left V 2 bases short and J 2 bases short, with 8 bases between. Germline V gene sequence: CDR1 KGHSH, CDR2 LQKENI.

In its sample, this clone was seen a few times. The chain carries TRBV4-2 and TRBJ2-7; maybe TRBD1 (6 bases). The CDR3 extends over 14 amino acids. Germline V CDR1 and CDR2: LGHNA, YNFKEQ. V dropped 8 bases and J dropped 0 bases, with 14 bases sitting between them. CDR3 DNA sequence: TGTGCCAGCTCCGGGACACATGTCTCCTACGAGCAGTACTTC. It translates to CASSGTHVSYEQYF.

The chain couples TRBV7-8 to TRBJ1-2; D is unresolved. Germline V gene sequence: CDR1 SGHVS, CDR2 FQNEAQ. The CDR3 loop spans 12 amino acids. V shed 6 bases and J shed 7 bases, with 12 bases lying between them. The CDR3 here is CASSLTGTGYTF. The CDR3 DNA is TGTGCCAGCAGTTTGACGGGAACTGGCTACACCTTC.

The V call is TRBV30, the J call TRBJ2-2, with TRBD1 identical over 11 bases. The CDR3 totals 15 residues. Germline loops: CDR1 GTSNPN, CDR2 SVGIG (reference sequence). Trimming cost V 4 bases and J 7 bases; bases outside gene matches: 8. Here the CDR3 DNA reads TGTGCCTGGAACTTAGGACAGGGGGCAGGCGGGGAGCTGTTTTTT. Its translation is CAWNLGQGAGGELFF.

This clone was observed a few times. This chain uses TRBV18 with TRBJ2-3; D perhaps matches TRBD1 (6 bases). The CDR3 consists of 15 residues. Germline V gene data show CDR1 as KGHSH and CDR2 as LQKENI. Trimming shortened V by 5 bases and J by 1 base, and 13 bases separated the two germline ends. This CDR3 reads CASSTRQERTDTQYF. CDR3 sequence (DNA): TGTGCCAGCTCAACCAGACAGGAGCGCACAGATACGCAGTATTTT.

This sequence joins TRBV3-1 (or the pseudogene TRBV3-2) and TRBJ1-4, with a possible D match to TRBD1 (5 bases). CDR1 is LGHDT and CDR2 is YNNKEL in the germline V gene (reference sequence). This CDR3 has 16 residues. The V and J ends lost 4 bases and 6 bases respectively, with 18 bases between them. CDR3 bases: TGTGCCAGCAGCCCGGACCCGACAGCCGAGTATGAAAAACTGTTTTTT. This gives the protein CASSPDPTAEYEKLFF.

The gene calls are TRBV20-1 and TRBJ2-7, with TRBD1 identical over 9 bases. V was clipped by 3 bases and J by 3 bases; unmatched bases: 3. This CDR3 contains 13 residues. CDR1 is DFQATT and CDR2 is SNEGSKA in the germline V gene (reference sequence). CDR3 DNA sequence: TGCAGTGCTAGTCGACAGGGGGTCTACGAGCAGTACTTC. This sequence encodes CSASRQGVYEQYF.

The V and J genes are TRBV9 and TRBJ1-2; 7 bases are shared with TRBD1. Unmatched junction bases numbered 6, after V lost 0 bases and J lost 4 bases. The CDR3 contains 15 residues. Germline V gives CDR1 SGDLS, CDR2 YYNGEE. In DNA form, the CDR3 reads TGTGCCAGCAGCGTAGAGGTCAGGGGGGTCTATGGCTACACCTTC. Its protein product is CASSVEVRGVYGYTF.

The genes are TRBV4-2 and TRBJ2-3; 14 nucleotides match TRBD2. The CDR3 extends over 19 amino acids. The germline V gene encodes CDR1 LGHNA and CDR2 YNFKEQ. V trimming: 4 bases; J trimming: 5 bases; junction bases outside the gene matches: 14. The CDR3 sequence: CASSPSTRLAGGLEDTQYF. CDR3 sequence (DNA): TGTGCCAGCAGCCCGTCAACCCGACTAGCGGGAGGGCTAGAAGATACGCAGTATTTT.

This clone has only one observation. The chain combines TRBV5-5 with TRBJ2-1; TRBD1 agrees at 10 bases. This CDR3 is 15 amino acids long. CDR1 SGHKS and CDR2 YYEKEE come from the germline V gene (reference sequence). The junction had 9 bases not matched to a gene; V was cut back by 6 bases and J by 6 bases. DNA of the CDR3: TGTGCCAGCACCCAGGGGACAGGGGACGGCAATGAGCAGTTCTTC. It specifies CASTQGTGDGNEQFF.

This rearrangement joins TRBV2 to TRBJ2-7; D perhaps matches TRBD2 (6 bases). The CDR3 sequence is 13 residues long. The germline V gene encodes CDR1 SNHLY and CDR2 FYNNEI. V gave up 6 bases and J gave up 4 bases, with 13 bases separating them. CDR3 in amino acids: CASRDSGVYEQYF. DNA for the CDR3: TGTGCCAGCAGAGACTCGGGGGTATACGAGCAGTACTTC.

The chain combines TRBV28 with TRBJ2-2; D may be TRBD1 (6 bases). The germline V and J ends were trimmed by 6 bases and 8 bases, with 16 bases remaining between them. The V gene's germline CDR1 is MDHEN and CDR2 SYDVKM. The CDR3 length is 14 residues. CDR3 region: CASRQDSTAGELFF. Written as DNA, the CDR3 is TGTGCCAGCAGGCAGGACAGCACGGCGGGGGAGCTGTTTTTT.

The chain carries TRBV5-4 and TRBJ2-7; D possibly corresponds to TRBD2 (6 bases). CDR3 length: 13 residues. Per the germline V gene, CDR1 is SGHNT and CDR2 is YYREEE (reference sequence). The V and J ends lost 3 bases and 6 bases respectively, with 13 bases between them. This chain's CDR3 is CASSSWRDREQYF. The DNA for the CDR3 is TGTGCCAGCAGCTCCTGGAGGGACCGCGAGCAGTACTTC.

This CDR3 is CASSFSGRGDTQYF. In DNA form, the CDR3 reads TGTGCCAGCAGTTTTAGCGGGAGGGGAGATACGCAGTATTTT. This chain connects TRBV28 to TRBJ2-3; 11 positions match TRBD2. Unmatched junction bases numbered 1, after V lost 3 bases and J lost 5 bases. The CDR3 sequence is 14 residues long. The germline V gene has CDR1 MDHEN and CDR2 SYDVKM.

The rearrangement uses TRBV12-5 and TRBJ1-6; a possible D gene is TRBD1 (5 bases). Germline V gene sequence: CDR1 LGHNT, CDR2 FRNRAP. The CDR3 is 15 residues long. V lost 1 base and J lost 4, with 8 bases in between. The CDR3 nucleotides are TGTGCTAGTGGTTTGGGTTCAGGGTATAATTCACCCCTCCACTTT. This sequence encodes CASGLGSGYNSPLHF.

This clone has just one count. The chain carries TRBV7-8 and TRBJ1-1; possibly TRBD1 for D (5 bases). Germline-derived CDR1 and CDR2 are SGHVS and FQNEAQ. V was clipped by 5 bases and J by 11 bases, with 15 bases between them. CDR3 size: 12 residues. DNA of the CDR3: TGTGCCAGCAGCCCCGACAGTTCGCGCGCTTTCTTT. Protein: CASSPDSSRAFF.

This chain uses TRBV6-5 with TRBJ2-4, with 7 nucleotides matching TRBD1. The CDR3 is made up of 15 amino acids. With V trimmed by 9 bases and J by 7 bases, 15 bases remained unmatched. The germline V gene has CDR1 MNHEY and CDR2 SVGAGI. CDR3 in DNA: TGTGCCAGTAAAGGACTTTGGGACAGTGGCAACATTCAGTACTTC. It encodes CASKGLWDSGNIQYF.

The chain has TRBV28 and TRBJ1-2; 7 nucleotides align to TRBD1. The germline gives CDR1 MDHEN, CDR2 SYDVKM. This CDR3 spans 14 amino acids. V lost 5 bases, J lost 7 bases, and 10 bases stayed unmatched. CDR3 loop: CASSPSDRDGGYTF. CDR3 DNA: TGTGCCAGCAGTCCATCCGACAGGGATGGTGGCTACACCTTC.

The V gene is TRBV12-3 or TRBV12-4, the J gene TRBJ2-1; possible D gene TRBD2, 5 bases. CDR3 size: 13 residues. Trimming left V 8 bases short and J 0 bases short, with 8 bases between. The CDR3 sequence: CASLASSYNEQFF. The CDR3 DNA reads TGTGCCAGCCTAGCTAGCTCCTACAATGAGCAGTTCTTC.

The rearrangement joins TRBV11-2 to TRBJ2-3, with D maybe TRBD1 (6 bases). The CDR3 runs to 15 residues. The V gene's germline CDR1 is SGHAT and CDR2 FQNNGV. The V gene lost 1 base and the J gene lost 2 bases, with 10 bases spanning the gap. The CDR3 loop is CASSLAGHPTDTQYF. The CDR3 DNA reads as TGTGCCAGCAGCTTAGCGGGACACCCCACAGATACGCAGTATTTT.

The sample holds a few counts of this clone. The J gene is TRBJ2-1, the V gene TRBV28; TRBD2 aligns across 10 bases. The CDR3 length is 15 residues. The germline V gene has CDR1 MDHEN and CDR2 SYDVKM. Trimming cost V 5 bases and J 2 bases; bases outside gene matches: 3. The CDR3 loop is CASSLAGEAYNEQFF. The CDR3 DNA reads as TGTGCCAGCAGTCTAGCGGGAGAGGCCTACAATGAGCAGTTCTTC.

The chain is built from TRBV2 and TRBJ1-4; a possible D gene is TRBD1 (6 bases). The V gene lost 3 bases and the J gene lost 8 bases, with 16 bases spanning the gap. CDR1 is SNHLY and CDR2 is FYNNEI in the germline V gene. This CDR3 has 15 amino acids. CDR3 sequence: CASSENLQGNEKLFF. In DNA, the CDR3 is TGTGCCAGCAGTGAGAATCTGCAGGGGAACGAAAAACTGTTTTTT.

The genes are TRBV2 and TRBJ2-3; 14 positions agree with TRBD2. Germline V lookup: CDR1 SNHLY, CDR2 FYNNEI. The CDR3 spans 20 residues. J gave up 0 bases and V 5 bases, and 13 bases lay outside the gene matches. CDR3 in amino acids: CASSRVPGLAGVLSTDTQYF. The CDR3 nucleotides read TGTGCCAGCAGTCGAGTCCCGGGACTAGCGGGAGTACTAAGCACAGATACGCAGTATTTT.